This TCR beta chain originates from a study of memory CD4+ T cells and cytomegalovirus serostatus. Assay used: immunoSEQ multiplex PCR; TCRdb lists only in-frame clones, some missing. This sample has around 88,000 clones, with about 80% found just once. The CDR3 loop spans 15 amino acids. Germline V gene data show CDR1 as KGHSH and CDR2 as LQKENI. The ends were cut back, 2 bases at V and 2 bases at J, with 12 bases in the middle. The sort gate was single viable CD3+CD4+CD8-CD45RO+ cells for memory CD4+ T cells. The chain joins TRBV18 to TRBJ1-2; TRBD1 is a possible D gene (6 bases). The sequencing input was memory CD4+ T cells from blood. The receptor's source is an adult in good health and CMV-seropositive. The CDR3 sequence: CASSPLDRTNYGYTF. The DNA for the CDR3 is TGTGCCAGCTCACCATTAGACAGGACGAACTATGGCTACACCTTC.